One sample yielded the 2 T cell receptor beta chains listed below, sequenced in a study of blood T cell repertoires in COVID-19. Profiled with immunoSEQ multiplex PCR; TCRdb holds only in-frame clones, not every one. The profile shows 350,000 to 500,000 clones, about 90% of them singletons. Sequenced: peripheral blood. These receptors all stem from a man younger than 30 with COVID-19, enrolled during active disease.

V is TRBV10-2 and J is TRBJ2-4, with a tentative D call TRBD2 (5 bases). The CDR3 sequence is 17 residues long. The germline V and J ends were trimmed by 0 bases and 0 bases, with 12 bases remaining between them. Germline CDR1 WSHSY, CDR2 SAAADI. The CDR3 protein is CASSESRGSLAKNIQYF. The CDR3 bases are TGCGCCAGCAGTGAGTCGCGAGGGTCCCTAGCCAAAAACATTCAGTACTTC.

The rearrangement links TRBV10-2 to TRBJ2-1; TRBD2 matches at 10 bases. With V trimmed by 7 bases and J by 4 bases, 7 bases remained unmatched. Germline V lookup: CDR1 WSHSY, CDR2 SAAADI. The CDR3 sequence is 15 residues long. The CDR3 here is CASMRSGGAYNEQFF. CDR3 in DNA: TGCGCCAGCATGCGAAGCGGGGGGGCTTACAATGAGCAGTTCTTC.